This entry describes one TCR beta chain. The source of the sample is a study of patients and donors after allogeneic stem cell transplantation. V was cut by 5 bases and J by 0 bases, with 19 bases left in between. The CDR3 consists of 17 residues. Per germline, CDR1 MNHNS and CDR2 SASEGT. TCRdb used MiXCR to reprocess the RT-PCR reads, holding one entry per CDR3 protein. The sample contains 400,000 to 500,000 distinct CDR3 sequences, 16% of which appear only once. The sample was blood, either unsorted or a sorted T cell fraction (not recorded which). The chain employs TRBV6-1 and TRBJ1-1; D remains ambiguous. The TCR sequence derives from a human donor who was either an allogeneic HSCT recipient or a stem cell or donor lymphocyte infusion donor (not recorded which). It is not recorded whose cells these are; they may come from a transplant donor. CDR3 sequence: CASSTPTRRVVNTEAFF. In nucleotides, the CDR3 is TGTGCCAGCAGTACCCCGACAAGGAGGGTGGTGAACACTGAAGCTTTCTTT.